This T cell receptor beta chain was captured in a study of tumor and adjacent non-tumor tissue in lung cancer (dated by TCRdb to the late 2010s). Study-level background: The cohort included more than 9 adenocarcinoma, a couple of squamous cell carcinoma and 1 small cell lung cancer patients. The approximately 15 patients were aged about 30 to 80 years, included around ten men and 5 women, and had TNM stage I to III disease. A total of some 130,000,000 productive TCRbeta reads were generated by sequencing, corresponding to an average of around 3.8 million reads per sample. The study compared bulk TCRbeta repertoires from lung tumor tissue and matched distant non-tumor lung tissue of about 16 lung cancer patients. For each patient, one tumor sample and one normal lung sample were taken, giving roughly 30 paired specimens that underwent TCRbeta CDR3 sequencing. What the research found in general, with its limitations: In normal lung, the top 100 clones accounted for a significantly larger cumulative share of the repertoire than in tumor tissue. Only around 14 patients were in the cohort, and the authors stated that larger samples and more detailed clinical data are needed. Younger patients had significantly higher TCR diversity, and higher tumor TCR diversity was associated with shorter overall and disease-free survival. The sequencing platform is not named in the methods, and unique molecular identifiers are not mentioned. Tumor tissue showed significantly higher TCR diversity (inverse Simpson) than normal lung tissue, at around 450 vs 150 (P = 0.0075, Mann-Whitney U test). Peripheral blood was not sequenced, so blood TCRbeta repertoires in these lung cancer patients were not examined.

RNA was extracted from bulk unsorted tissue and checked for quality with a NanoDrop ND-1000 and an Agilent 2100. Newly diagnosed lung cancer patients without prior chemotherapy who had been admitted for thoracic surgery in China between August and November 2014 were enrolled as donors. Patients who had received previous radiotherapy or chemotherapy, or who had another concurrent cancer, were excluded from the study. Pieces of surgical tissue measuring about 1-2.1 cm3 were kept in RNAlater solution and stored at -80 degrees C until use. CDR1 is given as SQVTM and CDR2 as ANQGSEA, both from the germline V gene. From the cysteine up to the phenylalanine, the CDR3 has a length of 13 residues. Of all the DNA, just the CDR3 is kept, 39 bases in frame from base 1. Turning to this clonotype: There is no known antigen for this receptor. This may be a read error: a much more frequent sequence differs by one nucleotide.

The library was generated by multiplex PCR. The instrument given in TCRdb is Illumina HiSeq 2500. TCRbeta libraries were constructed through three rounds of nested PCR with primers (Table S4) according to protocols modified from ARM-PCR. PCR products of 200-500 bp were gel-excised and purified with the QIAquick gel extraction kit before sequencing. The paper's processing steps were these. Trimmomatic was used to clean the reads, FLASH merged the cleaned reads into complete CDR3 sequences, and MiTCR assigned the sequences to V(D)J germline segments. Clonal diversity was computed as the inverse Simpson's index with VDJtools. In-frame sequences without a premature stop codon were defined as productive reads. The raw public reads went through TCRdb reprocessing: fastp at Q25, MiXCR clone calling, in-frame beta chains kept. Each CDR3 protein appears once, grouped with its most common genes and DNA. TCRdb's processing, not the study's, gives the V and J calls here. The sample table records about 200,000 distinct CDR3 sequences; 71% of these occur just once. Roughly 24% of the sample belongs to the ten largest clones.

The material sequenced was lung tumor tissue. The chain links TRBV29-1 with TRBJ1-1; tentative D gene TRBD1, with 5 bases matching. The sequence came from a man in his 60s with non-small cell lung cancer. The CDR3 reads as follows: CTVAAGPNTEAFF. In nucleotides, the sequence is TGCACCGTTGCGGCGGGACCTAACACTGAAGCTTTCTTT.